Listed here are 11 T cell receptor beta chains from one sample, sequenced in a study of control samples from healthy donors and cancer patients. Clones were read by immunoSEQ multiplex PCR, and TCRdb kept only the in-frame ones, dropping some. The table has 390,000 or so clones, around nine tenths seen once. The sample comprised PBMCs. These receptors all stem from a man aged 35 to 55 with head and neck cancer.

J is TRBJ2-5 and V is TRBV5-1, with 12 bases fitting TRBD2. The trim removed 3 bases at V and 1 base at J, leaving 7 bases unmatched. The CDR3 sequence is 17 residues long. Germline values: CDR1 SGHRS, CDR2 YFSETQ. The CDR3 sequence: CASSWGGGLAGQETQYF. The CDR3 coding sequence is TGCGCCAGCAGCTGGGGAGGGGGACTAGCGGGCCAAGAGACCCAGTACTTC. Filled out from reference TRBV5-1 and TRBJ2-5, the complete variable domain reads KAGVTQTPRYLIKTRGQQVTLSCSPISGHRSVSWYQQTPGQGLQFLFEYFSETQRNKGNFPGRFSGRQFSNSRSEMNVSTLELGDSALYLCASSWGGGLAGQETQYFGPGTRLLVL.

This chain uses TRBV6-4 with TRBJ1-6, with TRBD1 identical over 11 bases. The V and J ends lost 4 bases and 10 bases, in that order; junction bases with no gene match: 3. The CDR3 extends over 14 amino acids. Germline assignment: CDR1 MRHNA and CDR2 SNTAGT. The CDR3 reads CASSVDRGHSPLHF. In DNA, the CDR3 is TGTGCCAGCAGTGTGGACAGGGGGCACTCACCCCTCCACTTT.

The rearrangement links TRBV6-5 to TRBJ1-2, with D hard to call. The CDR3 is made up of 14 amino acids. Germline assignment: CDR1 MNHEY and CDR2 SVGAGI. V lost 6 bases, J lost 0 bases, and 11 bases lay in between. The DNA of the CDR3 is TGTGCCAGCAGAGACGACATCTCTAACTATGGCTACACCTTC. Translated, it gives CASRDDISNYGYTF.

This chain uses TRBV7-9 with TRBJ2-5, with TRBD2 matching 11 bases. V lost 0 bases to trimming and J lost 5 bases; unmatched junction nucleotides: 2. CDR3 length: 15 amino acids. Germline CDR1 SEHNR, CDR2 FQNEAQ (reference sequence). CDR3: CASSLALAGVETQYF. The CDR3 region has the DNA TGTGCCAGCAGCTTAGCACTAGCGGGAGTTGAGACCCAGTACTTC.

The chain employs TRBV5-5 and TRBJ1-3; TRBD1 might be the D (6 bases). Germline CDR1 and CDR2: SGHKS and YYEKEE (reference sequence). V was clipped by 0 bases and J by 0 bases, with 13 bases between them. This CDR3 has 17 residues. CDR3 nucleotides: TGTGCCAGCAGCTTGGGGACAGCTCCCTACTCTGGAAACACCATATATTTT. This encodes CASSLGTAPYSGNTIYF. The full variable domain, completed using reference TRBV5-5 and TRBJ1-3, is DAGVTQSPTHLIKTRGQQVTLRCSPISGHKSVSWYQQVLGQGPQFIFQYYEKEERGRGNFPDRFSARQFPNYSSELNVNALLLGDSALYLCASSLGTAPYSGNTIYFGEGSWLTVV.

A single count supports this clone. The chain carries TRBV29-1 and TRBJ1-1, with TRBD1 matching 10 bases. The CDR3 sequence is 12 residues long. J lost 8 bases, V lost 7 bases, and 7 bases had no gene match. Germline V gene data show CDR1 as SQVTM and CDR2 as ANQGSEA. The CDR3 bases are TGCAGCGGTGCGGGACAGGGGAAGGAAGCTTTCTTT. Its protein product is CSGAGQGKEAFF.

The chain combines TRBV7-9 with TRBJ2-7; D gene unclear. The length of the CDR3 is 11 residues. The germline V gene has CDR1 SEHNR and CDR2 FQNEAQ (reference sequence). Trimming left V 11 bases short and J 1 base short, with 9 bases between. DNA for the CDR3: TGTGCCTTAAGCTCTTCCTACGAGCAGTACTTC. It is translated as CALSSSYEQYF.

The CDR3 is CASSQERQANSPLHF. The CDR3 nucleotides are TGTGCCAGCAGCCAAGAACGACAGGCGAATTCACCCCTCCACTTT. This chain links TRBV3-1 (or the pseudogene TRBV3-2) with TRBJ1-6; possible D gene TRBD1, 6 bases. Germline V gene data show CDR1 as LGHDT and CDR2 as YNNKEL (reference sequence). With 0 bases removed from V and 7 bases from J, the gap between germline ends came to 10 bases. The CDR3 is 15 amino acids.

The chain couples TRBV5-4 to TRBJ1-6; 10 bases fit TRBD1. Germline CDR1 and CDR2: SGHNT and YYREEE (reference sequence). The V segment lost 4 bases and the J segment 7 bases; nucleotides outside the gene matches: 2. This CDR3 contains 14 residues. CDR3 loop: CASSVGQGNSPLHF. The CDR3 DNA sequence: TGTGCCAGCAGCGTGGGACAGGGGAATTCACCCCTCCACTTT.

The CDR3 here is CASSSLGQDNTGELFF. As DNA, the CDR3 is TGCGCCAGCAGCTCACTGGGACAGGACAACACCGGGGAGCTGTTTTTT. The chain joins TRBV5-1 to TRBJ2-2; 8 nucleotides align to TRBD1. The CDR3 runs 16 residues. V shed 3 bases and J 2 bases; nucleotides not matched to a gene: 6. Germline CDR1 and CDR2: SGHRS and YFSETQ.

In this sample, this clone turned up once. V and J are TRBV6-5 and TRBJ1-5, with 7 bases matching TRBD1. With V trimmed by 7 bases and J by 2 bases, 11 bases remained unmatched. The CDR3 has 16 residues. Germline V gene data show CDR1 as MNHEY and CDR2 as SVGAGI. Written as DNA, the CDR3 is TGTGCCAGCACCTACTCGGACAGGTCGGGCAATCAGCCCCAGCATTTT. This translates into CASTYSDRSGNQPQHF.